This is a list of T cell receptor beta chains from one sample in a study of T cells in Graves' hyperthyroidism and ophthalmopathy. TCRdb re-called the multiplex PCR reads with MiXCR, one entry per CDR3 protein. The sample lists around 200,000 distinct CDR3 sequences; approximately 20% were seen once. Sequenced sample: blood. The receptors stem from a middle-aged man with Graves' hyperthyroidism. The conserved cysteine and the conserved F or W are not part of the CDR3 here. Fields, in order: CDR3 length, V gene, CDR3 protein.

12 | TRBV29-1 | SVEAGQPGETQY
13 | TRBV7-2 | ASSTQWGGTYEQY
11 | TRBV19 | ASSSGHSQPQH
11 | TRBV20-1 | SARVTGAYEQY
12 | TRBV28 | ASTSGISTDTQY
12 | TRBV7-3 | ASSLWVPNQPQH
12 | TRBV20-1 | SARDPKLFYEQF
13 | TRBV7-3 | ASSFHAGGQDTQY
9 | TRBV30 | AWSSGGTQY
13 | TRBV12-3/TRBV12-4 | ASSPPRQGNQPQH
14 | TRBV27 | ASSLKTGRLTDTQY
12 | TRBV10-2 | ASSESSRQETQY
12 | TRBV20-1 | SATGTFDSYEQY
11 | TRBV3-1 | ASSPLQGSGYT
11 | TRBV7-2 | ASSYGANYGYT
12 | TRBV20-1 | SAPRGQGRYEQY
13 | TRBV5-8 | ASSLDGTLNYGYT
10 | TRBV20-1 | SASQGIYEQY
12 | TRBV7-2 | ASSLQTFGPPQH
15 | TRBV7-2 | ASSPGTGRMNTGELF
11 | TRBV30 | AWRTFDLYGYT
12 | TRBV27 | ASSPHRRNEKLF
13 | TRBV10-3 | AISEGHRGRETQY
12 | TRBV7-2 | ASSLEQINEKLF
12 | TRBV5-1 | ASSTGGTNQKLF
12 | TRBV6-4 | ASSSSSSSYEQY
13 | TRBV9 | ASSVGGTVTYEQY